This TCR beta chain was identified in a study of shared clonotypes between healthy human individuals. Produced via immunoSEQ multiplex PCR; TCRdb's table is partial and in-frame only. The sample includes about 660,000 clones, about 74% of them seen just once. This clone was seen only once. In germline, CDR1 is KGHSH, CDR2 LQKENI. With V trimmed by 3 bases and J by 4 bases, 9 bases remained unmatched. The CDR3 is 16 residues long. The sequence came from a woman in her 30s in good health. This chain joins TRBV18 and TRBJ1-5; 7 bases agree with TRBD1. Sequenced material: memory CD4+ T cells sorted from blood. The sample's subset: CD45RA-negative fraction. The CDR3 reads CASSPLPTGTNQPQHF. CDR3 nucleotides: TGTGCCAGCTCACCTCTCCCGACAGGGACGAATCAGCCCCAGCATTTT.